A selection of T cell receptor beta chains follows, all from one sample in a study of T-cell memory formation after mild COVID-19. One entry per CDR3 protein, called by TCRdb with MiXCR from the 5' RACE reads. The data hold a few hundred thousand distinct CDR3 sequences, with approximately 9% observed a single time. The specimen was PBMCs or a T cell subset sorted from them (not recorded which). Every receptor here comes from a man aged 18-30 years who had mild COVID-19 (a few samples of this study predate the infection). Cell type and time point are not known. The CDR3 runs from the conserved cysteine through the conserved F or W. Fields, in order: D gene, V gene, J gene, clone size, CDR3 DNA, CDR3 protein. D genes are given only for firm matches. For some rows the clone size is stated as once, few or many, or as a class when expanded; others skip it.

NA	TRBV7-2	TRBJ2-1	many	TGTGCCAGCAGCCAGTCCCGCGAGGAGCAGTTCTTC	CASSQSREEQFF
TRBD1	TRBV4-1	TRBJ2-7	few	TGCGCCAGCAGCCAAGGACAGGGCGACGAGCAGTACTTC	CASSQGQGDEQYF
TRBD1	TRBV20-1	TRBJ1-5	few	TGCAGTGCCACGCAAGGGACAGGGGGCCCACCAGGCAATCAGCCCCAGCATTTT	CSATQGTGGPPGNQPQHF
TRBD1	TRBV5-1	TRBJ1-6	NA	TGCGCCAGCAGCTTGCTTCCGACAGGGGTGGATAATTCACCCCTCCACTTT	CASSLLPTGVDNSPLHF
TRBD1	TRBV4-1	TRBJ2-1	few	TGCGCCAGCAGCCAAAAACAGGGGTCGGGCTACAATGAGCAGTTCTTC	CASSQKQGSGYNEQFF
TRBD2	TRBV5-1	TRBJ2-1	NA	TGCGCCAGCAGCCCAAGACTAGCCGATGAGCAGTTCTTC	CASSPRLADEQFF
NA	TRBV4-1	TRBJ1-1	few	TGCGCCAGCAGCCAAGATTATCCGGGGGCAATAAGGGGAGACACTGAAGCTTTCTTT	CASSQDYPGAIRGDTEAFF
TRBD1	TRBV12-3/TRBV12-4	TRBJ2-3	many	TGTGCCAGCAGTTTGGGGGACAGGGACACAGATACGCAGTATTTT	CASSLGDRDTDTQYF
NA	TRBV4-2	TRBJ2-4	NA	TGTGCCAGCAGCCCTCTTGGGAACCAGGATCTAGCCAAAAACATTCAGTACTTC	CASSPLGNQDLAKNIQYF
NA	TRBV5-1	TRBJ2-3	few	TGCGCCAGCAGCTTGGGCCAGGGCTCGAGTGATACGCAGTATTTT	CASSLGQGSSDTQYF
NA	TRBV18	TRBJ2-6	NA	TGTGCCAGCTCACCACCGGGGACTGGGGCCAACGTCCTGACTTTC	CASSPPGTGANVLTF
TRBD2	TRBV19	TRBJ2-3	NA	TGTGCCAGTAGTATCCTACTGGGACTAGCGGGGGACACAGATACGCAGTATTTT	CASSILLGLAGDTDTQYF
NA	TRBV9	TRBJ2-5	many	TGTGCCAGCAGCGTAGAGGGAACCTCAGGGGATAGAGAGACCCAGTACTTC	CASSVEGTSGDRETQYF
NA	TRBV12-3/TRBV12-4	TRBJ1-2	many	TGTGCCAGCAGTTTAAATGGCTACACCTTC	CASSLNGYTF
TRBD1	TRBV2	TRBJ2-7	once	TGTGCCAGCGGACAGGGATTCTACGAGCAGTACTTC	CASGQGFYEQYF
TRBD1	TRBV19	TRBJ2-4	few	TGTGCCAGCAGGACAAGCCGGACAGGGGACATTCAGTACTTC	CASRTSRTGDIQYF
NA	TRBV7-2	TRBJ2-3	NA	TGTGCCAGCAGCTTAGCTGCAGGGCATACGCAGTATTTT	CASSLAAGHTQYF
NA	TRBV20-1	TRBJ1-2	NA	TGCAGTGCTAGAGAGGCTCTTAACTATGGCTACACCTTC	CSAREALNYGYTF
NA	TRBV12-3/TRBV12-4	TRBJ2-3	many	TGTGCCAGCAGTTTAGCGGGGAGAGATACGCAGTATTTT	CASSLAGRDTQYF
NA	TRBV7-2	TRBJ1-1	NA	TGTGCCAGCAGCCCGTTGGCAGCGAACACTGAAGCTTTCTTT	CASSPLAANTEAFF
NA	TRBV4-1	TRBJ2-5	many	TGCGCCAGCAGCCAAGATTACGACCAGTCGGAGACCCAGTACTTC	CASSQDYDQSETQYF
TRBD1	TRBV7-9	TRBJ1-2	NA	TGTGCCAGCAGCGCTACCGGGACAGGGGGCTATGGCTACACCTTC	CASSATGTGGYGYTF
NA	TRBV5-1	TRBJ2-5	NA	TGCGCCAGCAGGCGGGGTCCAGACAGTCAAGAGACCCAGTACTTC	CASRRGPDSQETQYF
TRBD2	TRBV6-2/TRBV6-3	TRBJ2-3	few	TGTGCCAGCAGTGATTGGGGACTAGCGGGGAGAGTTGATACGCAGTATTTT	CASSDWGLAGRVDTQYF
TRBD1	TRBV29-1	TRBJ1-1	NA	TGCAGCGTTGATAGGGGGGACAGGGAGACTAAAGCTTTCTTT	CSVDRGDRETKAFF
NA	TRBV6-6	TRBJ2-1	many	TGTGCCAGCACCCCGGGACAGCGGGGATACAATGAGCAGTTCTTC	CASTPGQRGYNEQFF
NA	TRBV19	TRBJ1-5	NA	TGTGCCACGAGGGTTCCAGGCCAGCCCCAGCATTTT	CATRVPGQPQHF
NA	TRBV7-7	TRBJ2-1	few	TGTGCCAGCAGCCCTAGCATGTCCTACAATGAGCAGTTCTTC	CASSPSMSYNEQFF
TRBD2	TRBV7-2	TRBJ2-5	NA	TGTGCCAGCACCGCGCAGCGGGGTGAGGAGACCCAGTACTTC	CASTAQRGEETQYF
NA	TRBV7-3	TRBJ2-5	NA	TGTGCCAGCAGCCGGGGGGCCGGGGAGACCCAGTACTTC	CASSRGAGETQYF
NA	TRBV7-9	TRBJ2-5	NA	TGTGCCAGCAGCTTCTTACAGGGACAAGAGACCCAGTACTTC	CASSFLQGQETQYF
TRBD1	TRBV7-6	TRBJ1-1	few	TGTGCCAGCAGTCCGCCCGGACAGGGAATGAGGACTGAAGCTTTCTTT	CASSPPGQGMRTEAFF
TRBD2	TRBV7-3	TRBJ2-1	many	TGTGCCAGCAGCATTAGCGGGGGACTCTCGTCGGATGAGCAGTTCTTC	CASSISGGLSSDEQFF
TRBD2	TRBV5-1	TRBJ2-1	NA	TGCGCCAGCAGCTGGACTAGCGGGGGGGCCGAGAATGAGCAGTTCTTC	CASSWTSGGAENEQFF
NA	TRBV7-3	TRBJ2-1	NA	TGTGCCAGCAGCTTAACTCCGGGGTTTTACAATGAGCAGTTCTTC	CASSLTPGFYNEQFF
NA	TRBV18	TRBJ1-5	few	TGTGCCAGCTCTCCGGGGGCTTTCAATCAGCCCCAGCATTTT	CASSPGAFNQPQHF
NA	TRBV6-4	TRBJ1-1	NA	TGTGCCAGCAGTGACCGGGACAACACTGAAGCTTTCTTT	CASSDRDNTEAFF
NA	TRBV4-1	TRBJ2-3	NA	TGCGCCAGCAGCTACGGGACAAAGAAAGGCACAGATACGCAGTATTTT	CASSYGTKKGTDTQYF
NA	TRBV14	TRBJ2-2	few	TGTGCCAGCAGCCTGGGACACAACACCGGGGAGCTGTTTTTT	CASSLGHNTGELFF
NA	TRBV18	TRBJ1-2	many	TGTGCCAGCTCACCCGACAGTAACTATGGCTACACCTTC	CASSPDSNYGYTF
TRBD1	TRBV7-9	TRBJ1-2	NA	TGTGCCAGCATGACCACAGGGGCTTCCAGGGGCTACACCTTC	CASMTTGASRGYTF
TRBD1	TRBV6-1	TRBJ2-1	NA	TGTGCCAGCAGTTGGACAGGGAGCTCCAATGAGCAGTTCTTC	CASSWTGSSNEQFF
NA	TRBV29-1	TRBJ2-2	few	TGCAGCGTCGTAGACAGTCTCACCGGGGAGCTGTTTTTT	CSVVDSLTGELFF
NA	TRBV4-3	TRBJ2-3	many	TGCGCCAGCAGCCAAGACGCGTCCTTAGATACGCAGTATTTT	CASSQDASLDTQYF
NA	TRBV7-2	TRBJ1-6	many	TGTGCCAGCAGCTCTGGACAGTATAATTCACCCCTCCACTTT	CASSSGQYNSPLHF
NA	TRBV29-1	TRBJ1-1	many	TGCAGCGTCGCAAACACTGAAGCTTTCTTT	CSVANTEAFF
TRBD1	TRBV20-1	TRBJ1-6	NA	TGCAGTGCTCCCCAGGGGGCGGATTCACCCCTCCACTTT	CSAPQGADSPLHF
NA	TRBV5-4	TRBJ2-3	NA	TGTGCCAGCAGCTCCCGGGACTCCCTTCGAGGAACGCAGTATTTT	CASSSRDSLRGTQYF
TRBD2	TRBV4-3	TRBJ2-3	few	TGCGCCAGCAGCCAAGATCTCAGCGGGGTCAGCACAGATACGCAGTATTTT	CASSQDLSGVSTDTQYF